One and the same sample provided the 5 T cell receptor beta chains below, sequenced in a study of control samples from healthy donors and cancer patients. Sequenced by immunoSEQ multiplex PCR; TCRdb stores in-frame clones only, minus some. The sample has some 130,000 clones; over 80% are singletons. The sample was blood. The receptors originated from a woman between 45 and 60 years old in good health.

The rearrangement joins TRBV7-2 to TRBJ1-1; tentatively, D is TRBD1 (6 bases). Germline V gene data show CDR1 as SGHTA and CDR2 as FQGNSA. This CDR3 spans 17 amino acids. Deletions cut 0 bases from V and 0 bases from J, with 14 bases between. CDR3 residues: CASSLAGQRLMNTEAFF. The CDR3 DNA follows: TGTGCCAGCAGCTTAGCCGGACAGCGACTAATGAACACTGAAGCTTTCTTT.

The chain carries TRBV10-2 and TRBJ1-2, with D possibly being TRBD1 (5 bases). V was trimmed by 8 bases and J by 2 bases, leaving 18 bases between them. CDR3 length equals 15 residues. Germline V CDR1 and CDR2: WSHSY, SAAADI. The DNA for the CDR3 is TGCGCCAGCCTAGAGCCGGGAGGGGTAAACTATGGCTACACCTTC. Its protein product is CASLEPGGVNYGYTF.

The rearrangement links TRBV30 to TRBJ2-1, with TRBD2 matching over 8 bases. Trimming took 0 bases from V and 6 from J; bases not matched to a gene: 7. The germline CDR1 and CDR2 sequences are GTSNPN and SVGIG (reference sequence). The CDR3 has 15 residues. The CDR3 loop is CAWSVVGGRINEQFF. CDR3 nucleotide sequence: TGTGCCTGGAGTGTAGTTGGCGGGAGGATCAATGAGCAGTTCTTC. The whole variable domain, filled in from reference TRBV30 and TRBJ2-1, reads SQTIHQWPATLVQPVGSPLSLECTVEGTSNPNLYWYRQAAGRGLQLLFYSVGIGQISSEVPQNLSASRPQDRQFILSSKKLLLSDSGFYLCAWSVVGGRINEQFFGPGTRLTVL.

The genes are TRBV5-1 and TRBJ2-6; D gene uncertain. Germline lookup yields CDR1 SGHRS and CDR2 YFSETQ. The CDR3 covers 14 residues. V was trimmed by 0 bases and J by 2 bases, leaving 3 bases between them. The CDR3 DNA follows: TGCGCCAGCAGCTTGGCCCCTGGGGCCAACGTCCTGACTTTC. Its protein product is CASSLAPGANVLTF.

This chain connects TRBV5-1 to TRBJ1-1; D is perhaps TRBD1 (6 bases). Germline V gene data show CDR1 as SGHRS and CDR2 as YFSETQ. CDR3 size: 13 residues. V lost 2 bases to trimming and J lost 1 base, with 6 bases between them. This CDR3 reads CASSLQGNTEAFF. The CDR3 DNA reads as TGCGCCAGCAGCTTACAGGGGAACACTGAAGCTTTCTTT.